These 28 T cell receptor beta chains originate from one sample sequenced in a study of blood T cells in healthy people across ages. For the second PCR, which ran for about 7 to 11 cycles, a sample-barcoded 5' primer and a J-beta primer mix were used. TCRdb re-analysed the 5' RACE reads in MiXCR, keeping a single row per CDR3 protein. The top ten hold less than 20% of the sample, which has hundreds of thousands of distinct CDR3 sequences, approximately 30% seen once. The sequenced sample was blood. These receptors were collected from a woman of 80 years or more in good health.

Of note for this clonotype: At one of its ends the junction is not consistent with the germline gene, which may arise from a read error. The gene calls are TRBV9 and TRBJ2-1; tentative D call: TRBD2 (5 bases). This CDR3 has 17 residues. The V gene's germline CDR1 is SGDLS and CDR2 YYNGEE. This chain's CDR3 is CASSELVMSSSHNEQFF. DNA for the CDR3: TGTGCCAGCAGCGAACTAGTTATGTCGAGCTCCCACAATGAGCAGTTCTTC. Combining the CDR3 with reference TRBV9 and TRBJ2-1 gives the whole variable domain DSGVTQTPKHLITATGQRVTLRCSPRSGDLSVYWYQQSLDQGLQFLIQYYNGEERAKGNILERFSAQQFPDLHSELNLSSLELGDSALYFCASSELVMSSSHNEQFFGPGTRLTVL.

Only a few counts were recorded for this clonotype. A read error may account for a junction end that differs from germline. The gene calls are TRBV7-3 and TRBJ2-6; possibly TRBD1 for D (5 bases). Germline CDR1 reads SGHTA; CDR2 reads FQGTGA. The CDR3 length is 16 residues. In DNA, the CDR3 is TGTGCCAGCAGCTTCCCAGGAAGAGCTGGGGCCAACGTCCGGACTTTC. Its translation is CASSFPGRAGANVRTF.

Remarks on this clonotype: A much larger clone lies a single base off, so this may be a read error. This chain uses TRBV5-4 with TRBJ2-1; 7 bases line up with TRBD1. The CDR3 is 13 amino acids. Germline V lookup: CDR1 SGHNT, CDR2 YYREEE (reference sequence). The J segment lost 14 bases and the V segment lost 1 base, leaving 9 bases of the junction unmatched. In nucleotides, the CDR3 is TGTGCCAGCAGCTTGCCAATTCGCGGACAGGAGTTCTTC. Protein sequence: CASSLPIRGQEFF.

V usage is TRBV6-5 and J usage is TRBJ1-6; D may be TRBD1 (5 bases). Germline V gene lookup returns CDR1 MNHEY and CDR2 SVGAGI. V was pared by 2 bases and J by 8 bases, with 13 bases between. This CDR3 is 15 amino acids long. The CDR3 loop is CASSYQRMGDSPLHF. CDR3 bases: TGTGCCAGCAGTTACCAAAGGATGGGGGATTCACCCCTCCACTTT.

This clonotype was counted at least ten times. The chain employs TRBV5-6 and TRBJ2-1; TRBD2 matches 8 bases. The J segment lost 6 bases and the V segment lost 2 bases, leaving 4 bases of the junction unmatched. Germline loops: CDR1 SGHDT, CDR2 YYEEEE. The CDR3 is 14 amino acids. CDR3 DNA sequence: TGTGCCAGCAGCTTCCCAGGACTAGCCAATGAGCAGTTCTTC. As protein: CASSFPGLANEQFF. Complete variable domain (other parts from reference TRBV5-6 and TRBJ2-1): DAGVTQSPTHLIKTRGQQVTLRCSPKSGHDTVSWYQQALGQGPQFIFQYYEEEERQRGNFPDRFSGHQFPNYSSELNVNALLLGDSALYLCASSFPGLANEQFFGPGTRLTVL.

V usage is TRBV3-1 and J usage is TRBJ1-4, with D possibly matching TRBD1 (6 bases). Germline CDR1 is LGHDT and CDR2 is YNNKEL (reference sequence). This CDR3 has 17 residues. The germline V and J ends were trimmed by 2 bases and 0 bases, with 13 bases remaining between them. The CDR3 sequence is CASSQRTELATNEKLFF. CDR3 nucleotides: TGTGCCAGCAGCCAAAGGACAGAACTTGCAACTAATGAAAAACTGTTTTTT.

This clonotype was seen at least ten times. The V call is TRBV6-5, the J call TRBJ2-1; 7 bases align to TRBD2. The end of the DNA is better explained by TRBJ2-7, so the J call may be wrong. Germline V CDR1 and CDR2: MNHEY, SVGAGI. The length of the CDR3 is 16 residues. CDR3 protein: CASSYSGGLGYNEQYF. As DNA, the CDR3 is TGTGCCAGCAGTTACTCGGGGGGGTTGGGGTACAATGAGCAGTACTTC.

In this sample, this clonotype turned up many times. This chain uses TRBV6-1 with TRBJ2-7; D remains unclear. CDR3 size: 14 residues. Germline assignment: CDR1 MNHNS and CDR2 SASEGT. V dropped 5 bases and J dropped 2 bases, with 13 bases sitting between them. CDR3 protein: CASSPWTDPYEQYF. CDR3 in DNA: TGTGCCAGCAGTCCATGGACGGATCCCTACGAGCAGTACTTC.

V is TRBV30 and J is TRBJ1-6; no firm D call. This CDR3 is built from 13 residues. The V gene's germline CDR1 is GTSNPN and CDR2 SVGIG (reference sequence). V was pared by 3 bases and J by 3 bases, with 6 bases between. CDR3 sequence (DNA): TGTGCCTGGAGCGGCAACTATAATTCACCCCTCCACTTT. This sequence encodes CAWSGNYNSPLHF.

Concerning this clonotype itself: This sequence may be a read error, since a much larger clone differs from it by one base. This rearrangement joins TRBV9 to TRBJ2-1; possibly TRBD2 for D (6 bases). The CDR3 is made up of 17 amino acids. The V gene lost 0 bases and the J gene lost 4 bases, with 17 bases spanning the gap. Per germline, CDR1 SGDLS and CDR2 YYNGEE. CDR3: CASSVGIRAGSYNEQFF. CDR3 bases: TGTGCCAGCAGCGTAGGAATACGAGCGGGCTCGTACAATGAGCAGTTCTTC.

V gene TRBV11-2 combines with J gene TRBJ1-4, with D possibly matching TRBD1 (5 bases). V was clipped by 6 bases and J by 0 bases, with 17 bases between them. The CDR3 has 17 amino acids. Germline values: CDR1 SGHAT, CDR2 FQNNGV. In nucleotides, the CDR3 is TGTGCCAGCAGTTTCTACCGGACACCTGCAACTAATGAAAAACTGTTTTTT. Its translation: CASSFYRTPATNEKLFF.

This clonotype was seen more than once but under ten times. This chain joins TRBV6-2 or TRBV6-3 and TRBJ1-5, with 9 bases that match TRBD1. With V trimmed by 8 bases and J by 4 bases, 9 bases remained unmatched. The CDR3 runs 15 residues. Germline CDR1 MNHEY, CDR2 SVGEGT. The CDR3 nucleotides are TGTGCCAGCCGGGACAGGGCTTTCGCAAATCAGCCCCAGCATTTT. Protein product: CASRDRAFANQPQHF.

This clonotype occurred many times. Just one base apart from a much larger clone, this may be a read error. The rearrangement links TRBV11-2 to TRBJ2-5; 9 nucleotides match TRBD1. The CDR3 extends over 15 amino acids. Germline CDR1 and CDR2: SGHAT and FQNNGV. V shed 0 bases and J 13 bases; nucleotides not matched to a gene: 12. CDR3 DNA sequence: TGTGCCAGCAGCTTAGAGACAGGGGGAAGCTCGTTTCGGTACTTC. This translates into CASSLETGGSSFRYF.

This clonotype was counted once. The genes are TRBV20-1 and TRBJ2-7, with D tentatively TRBD1 (6 bases). Trimming shortened V by 5 bases and J by 2 bases, and 16 bases separated the two germline ends. CDR1 and CDR2 (germline): DFQATT, SNEGSKA (reference sequence). This CDR3 comprises 14 residues. CDR3 loop: CSAGRGPETYEQYF. CDR3 DNA: TGCAGTGCTGGCAGGGGCCCCGAAACCTACGAGCAGTACTTC.

The J gene is TRBJ2-4, the V gene TRBV3-1; tentative D call: TRBD2 (6 bases). Germline CDR1 reads LGHDT; CDR2 reads YNNKEL (reference sequence). Trimming removed 2 bases from V and 0 bases from J, with 14 bases in between. CDR3 size: 17 residues. The CDR3, as DNA: TGTGCCAGCAGCCAAAGATTCGGGGGACTAGCCAAAAACATTCAGTACTTC. Translating gives CASSQRFGGLAKNIQYF. The variable domain in full, completed from reference TRBV3-1 and TRBJ2-4, reads DTAVSQTPKYLVTQMGNDKSIKCEQNLGHDTMYWYKQDSKKFLKIMFSYNNKELIINETVPNRFSPKSPDKAHLNLHINSLELGDSAVYFCASSQRFGGLAKNIQYFGAGTRLSVL.

This clonotype came up many times. The rearrangement links TRBV9 to TRBJ2-5, with 9 positions matching TRBD1. Judging by the DNA end, TRBJ2-7 fits better; the J call may be wrong. Germline lookup yields CDR1 SGDLS and CDR2 YYNGEE. This CDR3 is built from 14 residues. The CDR3 loop reads CASSVDRGIREQYF. CDR3 in DNA: TGTGCCAGCAGCGTGGACAGGGGAATACGCGAGCAGTACTTC.

Many counts were recorded for this clonotype. The J gene is TRBJ1-2, the V gene TRBV6-5; D remains ambiguous. V lost 0 bases to trimming and J lost 0 bases, with 5 bases between them. Per the germline V gene, CDR1 is MNHEY and CDR2 is SVGAGI. The CDR3 consists of 14 residues. The CDR3 nucleotides are TGTGCCAGCAGTTACTCGCTCACTAACTATGGCTACACCTTC. It yields the protein CASSYSLTNYGYTF.

The sample holds a few counts of this clonotype. A much larger clonotype is one base distant, so this may be a read error. The V gene is TRBV5-4, the J gene TRBJ2-1; no firm D call. In germline, CDR1 is SGHNT, CDR2 YYREEE (reference sequence). Deletions cut 5 bases from V and 13 bases from J, with 28 bases between. There are 16 residues in the CDR3. The CDR3 DNA sequence: TGTGCCAGCAGTCATGGACGAGAACTCAGACAAGAGACCCAGTTCTTC. It codes for CASSHGRELRQETQFF.

The chain couples TRBV5-6 to TRBJ2-2; the D is unclear. Germline-derived CDR1 and CDR2 are SGHDT and YYEEEE. The length of the CDR3 is 15 residues. V lost 4 bases, J lost 3 bases, and 13 bases lay in between. The CDR3, as DNA: TGTGCCAGCAGCCCCCGGGTCCGGGACACCGGGGAGCTGTTTTTT. Amino acids: CASSPRVRDTGELFF.

As concerns this clonotype: Mismatch with germline at one junction end may stem from a read error. The V and J genes are TRBV5-5 and TRBJ2-2; D is unresolved. The CDR3 extends over 14 amino acids. Germline V gives CDR1 SGHKS, CDR2 YYEKEE (reference sequence). CDR3 in DNA: TGTGCCAACAGCTTGGGATGGGACACCGGGGAGCTGTTTTTT. Its translation: CANSLGWDTGELFF.

For this clonotype: A junction end diverges from the germline sequence, so it may reflect a read error. The chain couples TRBV7-7 to TRBJ2-5; D remains unclear. The germline CDR1 and CDR2 sequences are SSHAT and FNYEAQ (reference sequence). The CDR3 spans 13 residues. DNA for the CDR3: TGTGCTAGCAGCTCTAGGGCAAGGGATGAGCAGTACTTC. This codes for CASSSRARDEQYF.

This clonotype was counted a few times. V usage is TRBV5-1 and J usage is TRBJ2-2, with 12 bases fitting TRBD2. Germline lookup yields CDR1 SGHRS and CDR2 YFSETQ. Trimming removed 2 bases from V and 5 bases from J; junction bases left unmatched: 7. The CDR3 loop spans 17 amino acids. Written as DNA, the CDR3 is TGCGCCAGCAGCTTAAGACTAGCGGGGGCGCAAACCGGGGAGCTGTTTTTT. This gives the protein CASSLRLAGAQTGELFF. Looking up the rest from reference TRBV5-1 and TRBJ2-2 gives the full variable domain: KAGVTQTPRYLIKTRGQQVTLSCSPISGHRSVSWYQQTPGQGLQFLFEYFSETQRNKGNFPGRFSGRQFSNSRSEMNVSTLELGDSALYLCASSLRLAGAQTGELFFGEGSRLTVL.

This clonotype was observed many times. For the CDR3, the DNA is TGTGCCAGCAGCCCCGGACAGGGTGTATCAAACATTCAGTACTTC. Its translation is CASSPGQGVSNIQYF. The rearrangement uses TRBV7-9 and TRBJ2-4; TRBD1 matches 8 bases. Germline V gives CDR1 SEHNR, CDR2 FQNEAQ (reference sequence). Unmatched junction bases numbered 9, after V lost 5 bases and J lost 6 bases. This CDR3 region has 15 residues. The variable domain in full, with the rest retrieved from reference TRBV7-9 and TRBJ2-4, is DTGVSQNPRHKITKRGQNVTFRCDPISEHNRLYWYRQTLGQGPEFLTYFQNEAQLEKSRLLSDRFSAERPKGSFSTLEIQRTEQGDSAMYLCASSPGQGVSNIQYFGAGTRLSVL.

As for this clonotype: A read error may produce the germline difference seen at one junction end. CDR3 sequence reads: CVSSVGGGTGVVEAFF. For the CDR3, the DNA is TGTGTCAGCAGCGTAGGTGGCGGGACAGGGGTGGTTGAAGCTTTCTTT. The chain is built from TRBV9 and TRBJ1-1, with TRBD1 matching over 10 bases. Germline lookup yields CDR1 SGDLS and CDR2 YYNGEE. This CDR3 comprises 16 residues.

The table lists this clonotype with a few counts. A much larger clone sits a single nucleotide away, making a read error possible. The V call is TRBV7-3, the J call TRBJ1-2; a possible D gene is TRBD1 (5 bases). Germline lookup yields CDR1 SGHTA and CDR2 FQGTGA. V dropped 0 bases and J dropped 4 bases, with 18 bases sitting between them. The CDR3 length is 17 residues. This CDR3 reads CASSLTASAGACYGYTF. Here the CDR3 DNA reads TGTGCCAGCAGCTTAACGGCCTCTGCCGGGGCTTGCTATGGCTACACCTTC.

This clonotype has just a few counts. The chain uses TRBV5-1 and TRBJ2-5; D remains ambiguous. The CDR3 consists of 14 residues. Germline CDR1 reads SGHRS; CDR2 reads YFSETQ. Trimming shortened V by 4 bases and J by 3 bases, and 13 bases separated the two germline ends. CDR3 region: CASSGQSRKETQYF. CDR3 in DNA: TGCGCCAGCAGCGGCCAGAGTAGAAAAGAGACCCAGTACTTC.

About this clonotype: The junction departs from germline at one end; a sequencing error may be responsible. J is TRBJ2-1 and V is TRBV7-8; 15 positions agree with TRBD2. Germline values: CDR1 SGHVS, CDR2 FQNEAQ. This CDR3 is 14 amino acids long. For the CDR3, the DNA is TGTGCCAGCAGCCCCCGGACTAGCGGGGGGGAGCAACTCTTC. Protein: CASSPRTSGGEQLF. Full variable domain (remainder filled in from reference TRBV7-8 and TRBJ2-1): GAGVSQSPRYKVAKRGQDVALRCDPISGHVSLFWYQQALGQGPEFLTYFQNEAQLDKSGLPSDRFFAERPEGSVSTLKIQRTQQEDSAVYLCASSPRTSGGEQLFGPGTRLTVL.

V is TRBV27 and J is TRBJ2-1, with D possibly matching TRBD2 (6 bases). V lost 3 bases, J lost 10 bases, and 16 bases lay in between. Germline V gene data show CDR1 as MNHEY and CDR2 as SMNVEV (reference sequence). There are 14 residues in the CDR3. The CDR3 region has the DNA TGTGCCAGCAGTTTTGGGACTGGATACTACGAGCAGTTCTTC. Translated, it gives CASSFGTGYYEQFF.